This T cell receptor beta chain was sequenced for a study of blood T cell repertoires in COVID-19. Study-level background: The cDNA or gDNA used as material had been derived from T cells, B-cell-depleted T cells, or PBMCs.

Trimming removed 4 bases from V and 3 bases from J, with 31 bases in between. This CDR3 spans 20 amino acids. CDR1 and CDR2 from the germline V gene are SGHRS and YFSETQ. Original data processing: Amplifying reference gene primers gave estimates of nucleated cell counts. Here immunoSEQ multiplex PCR was the method, and the copy in TCRdb shows in-frame clones only, minus some. V, J and clone size derive from that table, while D and trimming were established from the DNA sequence. The sample carries 200,000 to 300,000 clones, roughly 90% recorded once. The source of this sequence is a woman aged 25 to 45 with acute COVID-19. The chain carries TRBV5-1 and TRBJ1-1; the D gene is possibly TRBD1 (6 bases). The source material was PBMCs or T cells enriched from blood (not recorded which). Written as DNA, the CDR3 is TGCGCCAGCAGCAAACCGGGATCAGACGCATTCAGAAGGGGGTACACTGAAGCTTTCTTT. Protein product: CASSKPGSDAFRRGYTEAFF. Complete variable domain (other parts from reference TRBV5-1 and TRBJ1-1): KAGVTQTPRYLIKTRGQQVTLSCSPISGHRSVSWYQQTPGQGLQFLFEYFSETQRNKGNFPGRFSGRQFSNSRSEMNVSTLELGDSALYLCASSKPGSDAFRRGYTEAFFGQGTRLTVV.